What follows is one TCR beta chain and its context. The antigen remains undetermined. The CDR3 has 12 residues. V gave up 4 bases and J gave up 8 bases; unmatched junction bases: 0. The germline CDR1 and CDR2 sequences are ENHRY and SYGVKD. The source of the sample is a study of shared clonotypes between healthy human individuals. The study's findings and limits: Among four donors, 4.5% to 5.5% of naive CD4 clonotypes were found in common. Tissue TCR repertoires likely differ from these blood-only repertoires.

Repertoires were generated with immunoSEQ multiplex PCR, while TCRdb's copy carries only in-frame clones and drops some. The data show millions of clones, 90% to 95% seen once. The origin of this receptor is a man aged 18 to 29 in good health. Sequencing input: naive CD4+ T cells sorted from blood. Noted subset: CD45RA+ positively selected. V usage is TRBV10-3 and J usage is TRBJ2-1; TRBD2 matches 9 bases. Written as DNA, the CDR3 is TGTGCCATCAGTGGGACTAGCGATGAGCAGTTCTTC. Translating gives CAISGTSDEQFF.